These 17 T cell receptor beta chains share one sample of origin, sequenced in a study of T cells in Graves' hyperthyroidism and ophthalmopathy. TCR beta CDR3 regions were amplified from RNA transcripts. A first-round RT-PCR of the TCR CDR3 used the HTBI primer set. TCRdb itself ran the multiplex PCR reads through MiXCR, one entry per CDR3 protein. The profile shows over 500,000 distinct CDR3 sequences, 12% to 15% of them singletons. The specimen was blood. The receptors stem from a woman between 35 and 50 years old with Graves' hyperthyroidism.

This clonotype has at least ten counts. The chain uses TRBV6-1 and TRBJ1-5; no firm D call. V dropped 3 bases and J dropped 2 bases, with 5 bases sitting between them. In germline, CDR1 is MNHNS, CDR2 SASEGT. The CDR3 contains 13 residues. The CDR3 DNA follows: TGTGCCAGCAGTGACGGGGGCAATCAGCCCCAGCATTTT. This codes for CASSDGGNQPQHF.

There are a few counts of this clonotype. The chain uses TRBV20-1 and TRBJ2-7; 8 nucleotides line up with TRBD2. In germline, CDR1 is DFQATT, CDR2 SNEGSKA (reference sequence). The length of the CDR3 is 16 residues. With V trimmed by 6 bases and J by 3 bases, 16 bases remained unmatched. CDR3 bases: TGCAGTGCCAAACCAACACGGACTAGCCGAAGCTACGAGCAGTACTTC. This encodes CSAKPTRTSRSYEQYF.

This clonotype was seen a handful of times. The chain links TRBV27 to TRBJ2-5; a weak D match, TRBD2 (6 bases). The length of the CDR3 is 15 residues. CDR1 is MNHEY, CDR2 SMNVEV, per germline (reference sequence). V lost 5 bases and J 5 bases, leaving 18 bases between the germline ends. The CDR3 coding sequence is TGTGCCAGCAGTACCGGGCTAGCGAGCGCGGAGACCCAGTACTTC. Amino acid sequence: CASSTGLASAETQYF.

This clonotype appeared a few times. The chain combines TRBV28 with TRBJ1-4, with TRBD1 matching 7 bases. This CDR3 region has 15 residues. CDR1 is MDHEN, CDR2 SYDVKM, per germline. Trimming removed 6 bases from V and 7 bases from J; junction bases left unmatched: 11. The CDR3 spells CASSLLTGRSEKLFF. The CDR3 DNA reads as TGTGCCAGCAGCTTACTGACAGGGCGGAGTGAAAAACTGTTTTTT.

The rearrangement uses TRBV5-1 and TRBJ1-6, with 9 nucleotides matching TRBD1. The trim removed 0 bases at V and 7 bases at J, leaving 5 bases unmatched. CDR3 length: 16 residues. Germline lookup yields CDR1 SGHRS and CDR2 YFSETQ. The CDR3 DNA follows: TGCGCCAGCAGCTTGGGTCCCGGGACAGGGAATTCACCCCTCCACTTT. Translation: CASSLGPGTGNSPLHF.

The chain has TRBV28 and TRBJ2-3; 10 bases agree with TRBD2. Trimming cost V 5 bases and J 3 bases; bases outside gene matches: 8. The length of the CDR3 is 16 residues. Germline V gene sequence: CDR1 MDHEN, CDR2 SYDVKM. Here the CDR3 DNA reads TGTGCCAGCAGTGAAAGCGGGAGGGCCTCGACAGATACGCAGTATTTT. As protein: CASSESGRASTDTQYF.

This rearrangement joins TRBV7-9 to TRBJ2-7, with 9 bases matching TRBD2. The germline V gene encodes CDR1 SEHNR and CDR2 FQNEAQ (reference sequence). The CDR3 contains 15 residues. Trimming took 0 bases from V and 5 from J; bases not matched to a gene: 5. The CDR3 DNA reads as TGTGCCAGCAGCTTAGCTAGCGGGAGCCACCACGAGCAGTACTTC. Translating it yields CASSLASGSHHEQYF.

The rearrangement links TRBV10-1 to TRBJ2-3; D is perhaps TRBD2 (5 bases). The CDR3 spans 13 residues. Germline V gives CDR1 WNHNN, CDR2 SYGVQD (reference sequence). V was clipped by 3 bases and J by 13 bases, with 17 bases between them. CDR3 sequence (DNA): TGCGCCAGCAGTGAAATTGACAAGGGAGTTGAGTATTTT. Protein: CASSEIDKGVEYF.

This clonotype was recorded a few times. The rearrangement joins TRBV28 to TRBJ1-3; D gene unclear. The germline V gene encodes CDR1 MDHEN and CDR2 SYDVKM. Trimming removed 6 bases from V and 2 bases from J, with 17 bases in between. The CDR3 totals 16 residues. The CDR3 DNA reads as TGTGCCAGCAGACCCGGACCCTTAAATGCTGGAAACACCATATATTTT. As protein: CASRPGPLNAGNTIYF.

A few counts support this clonotype. The V call is TRBV5-1, the J call TRBJ1-4, with no clear D. Trimming took off 5 bases at V and 4 bases at J, with 12 bases between the two ends. Germline CDR1 and CDR2: SGHRS and YFSETQ. The CDR3 is 14 amino acids. CDR3 amino acids: CASSMRGINEKLFF. CDR3 bases: TGCGCCAGCAGTATGCGAGGCATTAATGAAAAACTGTTTTTT.

This clonotype was observed many times. This rearrangement joins TRBV5-1 to TRBJ1-1; 10 nucleotides agree with TRBD1. The V gene end was trimmed by 4 bases and the J gene end by 5 bases; junction bases not matched to a gene: 5. Germline V lookup: CDR1 SGHRS, CDR2 YFSETQ. The CDR3 sequence is 14 residues long. The CDR3 region has the DNA TGCGCCAGCAGCCCCGGGGACAGGGGTACTGAAGCTTTCTTT. It encodes CASSPGDRGTEAFF.

In regard to this clonotype: Given a much more abundant clone one base away, this may be a read error. The chain links TRBV6-5 to TRBJ2-5; 9 nucleotides agree with TRBD1. In germline, CDR1 is MNHEY, CDR2 SVGAGI. Losses at the gene ends were 8 bases for V and 1 base for J; bases not matched to a gene: 11. The CDR3 has 16 residues. The CDR3 DNA follows: TGTGCCAGCGGTTCCCACCGGACAGGGGTCCAAGAGACCCAGTACTTC. Its protein product is CASGSHRTGVQETQYF.

This clonotype was detected many times. The CDR3 reads CASSNRGDEAFF. DNA for the CDR3: TGCGCCAGCAGCAACAGGGGGGATGAAGCTTTCTTT. The rearrangement joins TRBV5-1 to TRBJ1-1, with 8 nucleotides matching TRBD1. From germline, CDR1 is SGHRS and CDR2 YFSETQ. This CDR3 comprises 12 residues. Germline trimming cut 4 bases from V and 7 bases from J; bases unmatched to any gene: 3.

This clonotype was seen a handful of times. The rearrangement links TRBV12-3 or TRBV12-4 to TRBJ2-6, with 9 bases lining up with TRBD1. This CDR3 comprises 16 residues. The V gene end was trimmed by 5 bases and the J gene end by 2 bases; junction bases not matched to a gene: 4. The DNA for the CDR3 is TGTGCCAGCAGTGAACAGGGGGCGACTGGGGCCAACGTCCTGACTTTC. It is translated as CASSEQGATGANVLTF.

V and J are TRBV10-3 and TRBJ2-1; a weak D match, TRBD1 (6 bases). The germline V gene encodes CDR1 ENHRY and CDR2 SYGVKD. This CDR3 spans 18 amino acids. V gave up 4 bases and J gave up 0 bases, with 19 bases separating them. The CDR3 here is CAISVFLDSKGSYNEQFF. CDR3 sequence (DNA): TGTGCCATCAGTGTTTTTTTGGACAGTAAAGGCTCCTACAATGAGCAGTTCTTC.

This clonotype was seen at least ten times. The rearrangement joins TRBV5-1 to TRBJ2-7, with 9 bases lining up with TRBD1. The CDR3 is 15 amino acids. CDR1 is SGHRS and CDR2 is YFSETQ in the germline V gene. The trim removed 3 bases at V and 3 bases at J, leaving 7 bases unmatched. The CDR3 DNA reads as TGCGCCAGCAGCTCCCCTGGGACAGGGAGCTACGAGCAGTACTTC. This gives the protein CASSSPGTGSYEQYF.

This clonotype was found a few times. The rearrangement uses TRBV7-6 and TRBJ2-5, with 14 bases matching TRBD2. CDR3 size: 18 residues. The junction had 8 bases not matched to a gene; V was cut back by 2 bases and J by 3 bases. Germline assignment: CDR1 SGHVS and CDR2 FNYEAQ. CDR3 sequence: CASSLMTSGRAGKETQYF. The CDR3 nucleotides read TGTGCCAGCAGCTTAATGACTAGCGGGAGGGCCGGGAAAGAGACCCAGTACTTC.